These T cell receptor beta chains were read from a single sample in a study of blood T cells in healthy people across ages. TCRdb recomputed calls from the 5' RACE reads with MiXCR, one row per CDR3 protein. The data show approximately 770,000 distinct CDR3 sequences, with about 62% seen just once and roughly 22% held by the top ten. Sample: blood. Receptor source: a man aged 25 to 40 in good health. CDR3s include the opening cysteine and the closing phenylalanine or tryptophan. D genes are given only for firm matches. Clone size, where shown, is once, few, many, or a class for clones that have expanded.

clone size	D gene	V gene	J gene	CDR3 protein	CDR3 DNA
.	.	TRBV20-1	TRBJ2-3	CSARDRNSDTQYF	TGCAGTGCCCGAGACAGAAATTCAGATACGCAGTATTTT
.	TRBD1	TRBV18	TRBJ2-7	CASSPSDRGHEQYF	TGTGCCAGCTCACCATCGGACAGGGGGCACGAGCAGTACTTC
.	.	TRBV7-7	TRBJ2-1	CASSPARGVGNEQFF	TGTGCTAGCAGCCCCGCTAGGGGAGTAGGGAATGAGCAGTTCTTC
.	.	TRBV3-1	TRBJ1-6	CASSQTIGSNSPLHF	TGTGCCAGCAGCCAAACTATAGGATCTAATTCACCCCTCCACTTT
few	.	TRBV20-1	TRBJ1-2	CSARDPSSRIAGYTF	TGCAGTGCTAGAGATCCAAGCTCTCGAATCGCGGGCTACACCTTC
.	.	TRBV7-8	TRBJ2-7	CASSTRSDRVSSYEQYF	TGTGCCAGCAGCACACGGTCCGATCGGGTCAGCTCCTACGAGCAGTACTTC
few	.	TRBV12-3/TRBV12-4	TRBJ1-2	CASSWDLKYGYTF	TGTGCCAGCAGTTGGGACCTGAAATATGGCTACACCTTC
once	.	TRBV5-6	TRBJ1-2	CASGTDRRGMGYTF	TGTGCCAGCGGGACCGACAGGCGCGGGATGGGCTACACCTTC
.	.	TRBV20-1	TRBJ1-3	CSARDATGFGNTIYF	TGCAGTGCTAGAGATGCTACGGGTTTTGGAAACACCATATATTTT
.	TRBD1	TRBV5-1	TRBJ2-1	CASSPGDRAEQFF	TGCGCCAGCAGCCCAGGGGACAGGGCCGAGCAGTTCTTC
once	.	TRBV27	TRBJ2-5	CASSLTQARRETQYF	TGTGCCAGCAGTCTTACCCAGGCCAGACGGGAGACCCAGTACTTC
few	TRBD2	TRBV20-1	TRBJ2-3	CSARALAGADTQYF	TGCAGTGCTAGAGCACTAGCGGGGGCAGATACGCAGTATTTT
few	.	TRBV5-5	TRBJ2-2	CASSGNLGGDTGELFF	TGTGCCAGCAGCGGGAATCTTGGGGGCGACACCGGGGAGCTGTTTTTT
.	TRBD2	TRBV7-9	TRBJ2-5	CASRQTGREETQYF	TGTGCCAGCAGACAGACTGGGAGGGAGGAGACCCAGTACTTC
.	.	TRBV10-3	TRBJ2-7	CAISERDYEQYF	TGTGCCATCAGTGAGAGGGACTACGAGCAGTACTTC
few	.	TRBV2	TRBJ1-1	CASREDSDQNTEAFF	TGTGCCAGCAGGGAAGACAGCGACCAGAACACTGAAGCTTTCTTT
.	.	TRBV24-1	TRBJ2-5	CATSGVGQETQYF	TGTGCCACCAGTGGAGTGGGGCAAGAGACCCAGTACTTC
.	.	TRBV6-2/TRBV6-3	TRBJ1-1	CAISESGRVIGTEAFF	TGTGCCATCAGTGAGTCCGGCAGGGTAATCGGCACTGAAGCTTTCTTT
.	.	TRBV20-1	TRBJ2-7	CSARDATAGAYEQYF	TGCAGTGCTAGAGACGCTACCGCCGGGGCCTACGAGCAGTACTTC
.	.	TRBV20-1	TRBJ2-7	CSAREGGIDYEQYF	TGCAGTGCTAGGGAGGGGGGAATCGACTACGAGCAGTACTTC
few	.	TRBV12-3/TRBV12-4	TRBJ1-6	CASSLSKGAAASPLHF	TGTGCCAGCAGCTTATCTAAGGGTGCCGCGGCTTCACCCCTCCACTTT
.	.	TRBV10-3	TRBJ2-7	CAISVQLTYEQYF	TGTGCCATCAGTGTGCAGCTGACCTACGAGCAGTACTTC
.	.	TRBV3-1	TRBJ2-5	CASSQLPGPRGETQYF	TGTGCCAGCAGCCAACTTCCTGGACCCCGAGGGGAGACCCAGTACTTC
few	.	TRBV12-3/TRBV12-4	TRBJ2-1	CASRVLNEQFF	TGTGCCAGCAGAGTCCTCAATGAGCAGTTCTTC
.	TRBD2	TRBV7-9	TRBJ2-5	CASSPPEAGGQEQYF	TGTGCCAGCAGCCCGCCGGAAGCGGGGGGGCAGGAGCAGTACTTC
.	TRBD1	TRBV7-8	TRBJ2-4	CASSLARIWDRGAKNIQYF	TGTGCCAGCAGCTTAGCGCGAATTTGGGACAGGGGAGCCAAAAACATTCAGTACTTC
.	.	TRBV5-1	TRBJ1-2	CASTVEPTSNYGYTF	TGCGCCAGCACGGTAGAGCCGACGTCTAACTATGGCTACACCTTC
.	TRBD1	TRBV30	TRBJ1-2	CAWSETGNYGYTF	TGTGCCTGGAGTGAGACAGGGAACTATGGCTACACCTTC
few	TRBD2	TRBV4-3	TRBJ2-1	CASSQVLAGLMEQFF	TGCGCCAGCAGCCAAGTTCTAGCGGGGCTGATGGAGCAGTTCTTC
few	TRBD1	TRBV12-3/TRBV12-4	TRBJ2-5	CASSYGQGSGEQYF	TGTGCCAGCAGTTATGGACAGGGATCGGGGGAGCAGTACTTC
.	.	TRBV20-1	TRBJ1-5	CSARPPGRNNQPQHF	TGCAGTGCGCGGCCCCCGGGACGTAACAATCAGCCCCAGCATTTT
once	.	TRBV20-1	TRBJ1-1	CSARVGRTDRGAFF	TGCAGTGCTAGGGTGGGACGAACGGACCGAGGGGCTTTCTTT
few	TRBD1	TRBV29-1	TRBJ2-5	CSAQTGGDETQYF	TGCAGCGCCCAGACAGGGGGTGATGAGACCCAGTACTTC
.	.	TRBV29-1	TRBJ2-5	CSALNGPQETQYF	TGCAGCGCTCTAAACGGGCCTCAAGAGACCCAGTACTTC
few	TRBD1	TRBV10-3	TRBJ2-7	CAIRRTGPGEQYF	TGTGCCATCAGGCGGACAGGGCCTGGCGAGCAGTACTTC
once	.	TRBV5-5	TRBJ1-4	CASSVAGVPEKLFF	TGTGCCAGCAGCGTCGCGGGGGTACCTGAAAAACTGTTTTTT
.	TRBD1	TRBV20-1	TRBJ1-2	CSARPGQGGGYTF	TGCAGTGCTCGACCTGGACAGGGGGGAGGCTACACCTTC
few	.	TRBV7-3	TRBJ2-7	CASSYDGAYEQYF	TGTGCCAGCAGCTACGACGGCGCCTACGAGCAGTACTTC
.	.	TRBV27	TRBJ2-1	CATGRDARVYEQFF	TGTGCCACTGGAAGGGACGCCCGGGTGTATGAGCAGTTCTTC